This T cell receptor beta chain was sequenced for a study of regulatory T cells in long-lasting Graves disease. Regarding the study as a whole: It is possible that accuracy was reduced by the small size of the sample.

As concerns this clonotype: No antigen is known for it. Being one base from a much bigger clone, this may be a read error.

For TCR beta, libraries came from iRepertoire HTBI primers and Arm-PCR of CDR3 regions. Each CDR3 protein gets one entry after TCRdb re-called the multiplex PCR reads with MiXCR. The repertoire has about 460,000 distinct CDR3 sequences, 20% to 25% of them found once; the top ten carry about 12%. Trimming removed 11 bases at V and 7 bases at J, with 11 bases between. Germline CDR1 and CDR2: SNHLY and FYNNEI. This CDR3 region has 11 residues. Time point denoted: persistent/refractory GD, antithyroid drugs over 5 years with positive TRAb. With RNA extracted from PBMCs as input, the TCR library was made. The TCR originated in a female donor with Graves disease. The chain uses TRBV2 and TRBJ2-2; D perhaps matches TRBD2 (6 bases). The sample in question was peripheral blood mononuclear cells (PBMCs), obtained when the disease was refractory, from a patient treated with antithyroid drugs. The CDR3 coding sequence is TGTGCCGGTGGAGGGGTCGGGGAGCTGTTTTTT. Translation: CAGGGVGELFF.